This record looks at one TCR beta chain sequence and its context. This sample is drawn from a study of blood T cell repertoires in COVID-19. The wider study: T cells, B-cell-depleted T cells, or PBMCs supplied cDNA or gDNA.

The V and J ends lost 9 bases and 8 bases respectively, with 20 bases between them. Germline V gene sequence: CDR1 LNHDA, CDR2 SQIVND (reference sequence). CDR3 length: 14 residues. Sequenced by immunoSEQ multiplex PCR; TCRdb stores in-frame clones only, minus some. Of a few hundred thousand clones in the sample, about 92% were seen once. Followed over time, Seattle patients had been enrolled while infection was active. This chain joins TRBV19 and TRBJ1-5; tentatively, D is TRBD1 (6 bases). Sequences were obtained from peripheral blood. The clonotype comes from a woman aged 55-75 years with COVID-19, enrolled during active disease. CDR3 nucleotides: TGTGCCAGCCTCAGGGGCCAGGTAGGGGAGCCCCAGCATTTT. Translation gives CASLRGQVGEPQHF.